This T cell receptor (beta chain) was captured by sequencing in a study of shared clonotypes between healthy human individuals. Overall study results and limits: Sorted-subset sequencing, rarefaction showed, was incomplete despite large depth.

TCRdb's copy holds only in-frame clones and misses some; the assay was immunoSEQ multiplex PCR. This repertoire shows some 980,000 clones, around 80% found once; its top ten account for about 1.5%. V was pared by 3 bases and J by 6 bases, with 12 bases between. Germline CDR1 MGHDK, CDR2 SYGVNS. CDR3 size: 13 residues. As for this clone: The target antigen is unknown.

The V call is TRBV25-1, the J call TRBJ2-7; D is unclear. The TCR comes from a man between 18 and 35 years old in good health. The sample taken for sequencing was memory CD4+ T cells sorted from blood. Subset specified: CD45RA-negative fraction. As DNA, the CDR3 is TGTGCCAGCAGTGAGGGGTCCCTGGCCGAGCAGTACTTC. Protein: CASSEGSLAEQYF.